Each of the 28 T cell receptor beta chains below was sequenced from the same sample in a study of Ad26.COV2.S vaccination and SARS-CoV-2 variants. Measured with immunoSEQ multiplex PCR; TCRdb has only the in-frame clones, and not every one. The sample lists about 440,000 clones; 90% were seen once. Treatment in this sample: around 19 received Ad26.COV2.S at low or high dose, single or two shots; roughly five received placebo; per-sample allocation not given. Samples came from day 63 after the first vaccine or placebo injection. The sample here was peripheral blood, taken in a trial of Ad26.COV2.S vaccine versus placebo. All receptors come from a person between 18 and 60 years old who received the Ad26.COV2.S COVID-19 vaccine or a placebo.

This clone was picked up one time. V usage is TRBV20-1 and J usage is TRBJ2-1; D is unresolved. The CDR3 has 12 amino acids. Germline CDR1 and CDR2: DFQATT and SNEGSKA (reference sequence). Between the trimmed V and J ends, which lost 3 bases and 8 bases, there was a span of 11 bases. The CDR3 loop reads CSASGIAYEQFF. CDR3 DNA sequence: TGCAGTGCTAGTGGTATAGCCTATGAGCAGTTCTTC.

The chain has TRBV7-9 and TRBJ1-3, with TRBD1 matching 7 bases. The trim removed 5 bases at V and 2 bases at J, leaving 9 bases unmatched. CDR1 is SEHNR and CDR2 is FQNEAQ in the germline V gene (reference sequence). The CDR3 totals 16 residues. CDR3 in DNA: TGTGCCAGCAGCCGCCCCCCCAGGGGGGCTGGAAACACCATATATTTT. It encodes CASSRPPRGAGNTIYF.

This clone has only one observation. The V and J genes are TRBV6-5 and TRBJ2-2; tentative D call: TRBD2 (5 bases). Per germline, CDR1 MNHEY and CDR2 SVGAGI. The CDR3 has 12 residues. The CDR3 nucleotides are TGTGCGTGCGTCGGGGTCGCCGGGGAGCTGTTTTTT. It codes for CACVGVAGELFF.

The chain recombines TRBV19 with TRBJ2-3; D is unresolved. Trimming shortened V by 4 bases and J by 1 base, and 12 bases separated the two germline ends. Germline assignment: CDR1 LNHDA and CDR2 SQIVND (reference sequence). The CDR3 is 15 residues long. CDR3 sequence: CASSKGLGRTDTQYF. DNA for the CDR3: TGTGCCAGTAGTAAGGGTTTGGGCCGCACAGATACGCAGTATTTT.

The chain joins TRBV5-4 to TRBJ2-2, with TRBD2 identical over 8 bases. V shed 4 bases, J shed 4 bases, and the junction held 6 bases outside the gene matches. In germline, CDR1 is SGHNT, CDR2 YYREEE (reference sequence). CDR3 length equals 15 residues. The CDR3 nucleotides are TGTGCCAGCAGCCCGGGGGGGCGCGTCACCGGGGAGCTGTTTTTT. This translates into CASSPGGRVTGELFF.

The DNA for the CDR3 is TGTGCCAGCAGCGTAGGACAGGGTATCGATACGCAGTATTTT. This gives the protein CASSVGQGIDTQYF. The V gene is TRBV9, the J gene TRBJ2-3; TRBD1 matches at 7 bases. This CDR3 comprises 14 residues. J was trimmed by 6 bases and V by 0 bases; bases with no gene match: 4. Germline values: CDR1 SGDLS, CDR2 YYNGEE.

The rearrangement links TRBV6-2 or TRBV6-3 to TRBJ1-6; D uncertain. Trimming took 6 bases from V and 4 from J, leaving 13 bases between them. This CDR3 region has 15 residues. Per the germline V gene, CDR1 is MNHEY and CDR2 is SVGEGT. This CDR3 is CASSEIRGYNSPLHF. CDR3 DNA sequence: TGTGCCAGCAGCGAGATCAGAGGATATAATTCACCCCTCCACTTT.

The chain employs TRBV4-3 and TRBJ2-7; 9 bases line up with TRBD2. Looked up from germline, CDR1 is LGHNA and CDR2 is YSLEER. The CDR3 loop spans 16 amino acids. With V trimmed by 2 bases and J by 2 bases, 7 bases remained unmatched. Here the CDR3 reads CASSQRLAVKTYEQYF. In DNA, the CDR3 is TGCGCCAGCAGCCAAAGACTAGCGGTGAAGACCTACGAGCAGTACTTC.

The rearrangement joins TRBV10-3 to TRBJ2-3; D unresolved. Trimming left V 4 bases short and J 1 base short, with 9 bases between. Germline-derived CDR1 and CDR2 are ENHRY and SYGVKD. The CDR3 sequence is 14 residues long. CDR3 sequence (DNA): TGTGCCATCAGTGGCGGTAAGGGCACAGATACGCAGTATTTT. Translating it yields CAISGGKGTDTQYF.

The chain is built from TRBV15 and TRBJ2-5; no clear D gene. V lost 3 bases to trimming and J lost 5 bases, with 10 bases between them. The CDR3 has 13 residues. The germline gives CDR1 LNHNV, CDR2 YYDKDF (reference sequence). CDR3 loop: CATSRQAEETQYF. As DNA, the CDR3 is TGTGCCACCAGCAGGCAGGCGGAGGAGACCCAGTACTTC.

This rearrangement joins TRBV11-2 to TRBJ1-4; D gene ambiguous. CDR3 length equals 17 residues. CDR1 and CDR2 (germline): SGHAT, FQNNGV. Deletions cut 3 bases from V and 5 bases from J, with 19 bases between. CDR3 DNA sequence: TGTGCCAGCAGCTTGCGGCCGTGGGGTATGGTGAATGAAAAACTGTTTTTT. This sequence encodes CASSLRPWGMVNEKLFF.

The genes are TRBV6-6 and TRBJ1-4; a weak D match, TRBD1 (5 bases). There are 13 residues in the CDR3. V was pared by 7 bases and J by 8 bases, with 14 bases between. Germline loops: CDR1 MNHNY, CDR2 SVGAGI (reference sequence). CDR3 DNA sequence: TGTGCCAGCACCTCCGGGACGCACGAAAAACTGTTTTTT. Its protein is CASTSGTHEKLFF.

This chain joins TRBV5-6 and TRBJ1-2; D is ambiguous. The germline V and J ends were trimmed by 0 bases and 7 bases, with 13 bases remaining between them. Germline V gene sequence: CDR1 SGHDT, CDR2 YYEEEE. The CDR3 consists of 14 residues. As DNA, the CDR3 is TGTGCCAGCAGCTTGGCCCCCGGAATCAGTGGCTACACCTTC. Translated, it gives CASSLAPGISGYTF.

This clone was picked up one time. The chain is built from TRBV7-9 and TRBJ1-1; 7 bases align to TRBD1. CDR3 size: 17 residues. The J segment lost 0 bases and the V segment lost 0 bases, leaving 7 bases of the junction unmatched. The germline V gene encodes CDR1 SEHNR and CDR2 FQNEAQ (reference sequence). The CDR3 sequence: CASSLAWGQQLNTEAFF. CDR3 in DNA: TGTGCCAGCAGCTTAGCGTGGGGACAGCAACTGAACACTGAAGCTTTCTTT.

The chain links TRBV5-1 to TRBJ2-7; 12 bases fit TRBD1. The CDR3 is 16 amino acids. Germline values: CDR1 SGHRS, CDR2 YFSETQ. V was pared by 0 bases and J by 5 bases, with 6 bases of the junction left unmatched. The CDR3 DNA sequence: TGCGCCAGCAGCTTGGGCCGGGGGACAGGGGGCAACGAGCAGTACTTC. Protein sequence: CASSLGRGTGGNEQYF.

The chain links TRBV25-1 to TRBJ2-7; 7 nucleotides match TRBD2. This CDR3 spans 14 amino acids. With 3 bases clipped from V and 4 bases from J, the junction kept 6 bases outside the gene matches. Germline CDR1 is MGHDK and CDR2 is SYGVNS. The CDR3 reads CASSDSSGIYEQYF. In DNA form, the CDR3 reads TGTGCCAGCAGTGATTCCAGCGGGATTTACGAGCAGTACTTC.

This rearrangement joins TRBV18 to TRBJ1-6; TRBD1 agrees at 12 bases. Germline values: CDR1 KGHSH, CDR2 LQKENI. The V and J ends lost 6 bases and 8 bases, in that order; junction bases with no gene match: 5. This CDR3 comprises 15 residues. The CDR3 sequence: CASSRDRGPDSPLHF. Here the CDR3 DNA reads TGTGCCAGCTCCCGGGACAGGGGGCCTGATTCACCCCTCCACTTT.

This rearrangement joins TRBV24-1 to TRBJ1-4, with unresolved D. The germline gives CDR1 KGHDR, CDR2 SFDVKD. The CDR3 consists of 13 residues. Trimming removed 3 bases at V and 6 bases at J, with 7 bases between. The CDR3 is CATSDKPDEKLFF. The CDR3 DNA sequence: TGTGCCACCAGTGATAAGCCAGATGAAAAACTGTTTTTT.

The J gene is TRBJ1-1, the V gene TRBV19, with D possibly matching TRBD1 (5 bases). Trimming stripped 7 bases from V and 2 bases from J, with 29 bases between. From germline, CDR1 is LNHDA and CDR2 SQIVND (reference sequence). CDR3 size: 19 residues. The CDR3 is CASTIGPGDPRQGNTEAFF. The CDR3 DNA reads as TGTGCCAGTACCATAGGCCCGGGAGATCCGCGCCAGGGTAACACTGAAGCTTTCTTT.

This clone was counted between two and nine times. The chain carries TRBV5-1 and TRBJ1-5; D is perhaps TRBD1 (5 bases). Per the germline V gene, CDR1 is SGHRS and CDR2 is YFSETQ. This CDR3 region has 12 residues. The V gene lost 8 bases and the J gene lost 10 bases, with 16 bases spanning the gap. The CDR3 nucleotides read TGCGCCAGTTGGGACTCGCGTTATCCCCAGCATTTT. Encoded protein: CASWDSRYPQHF.

The chain is built from TRBV7-9 and TRBJ2-3, with 14 positions matching TRBD2. Germline CDR1 SEHNR, CDR2 FQNEAQ (reference sequence). The CDR3 sequence is 17 residues long. The V and J ends lost 0 bases and 2 bases, in that order; junction bases with no gene match: 1. CDR3 amino acids: CASSLAGLAGVTDTQYF. In DNA form, the CDR3 reads TGTGCCAGCAGCTTAGCGGGACTAGCGGGAGTCACAGATACGCAGTATTTT.

The CDR3 DNA follows: TGTGCCAGCTCTCTTGTGAGCGGACCTGTGACTAGCTCCTACAATGAGCAGTTCTTC. Amino acids: CASSLVSGPVTSSYNEQFF. The V call is TRBV18, the J call TRBJ2-1; a possible D gene is TRBD2 (6 bases). The CDR3 has 19 residues. CDR1 and CDR2 from the germline V gene are KGHSH and LQKENI. V was cut by 6 bases and J by 0 bases, with 24 bases left in between.

The CDR3 region is CATSTATRNEQYF. The CDR3 coding sequence is TGTGCCACCTCCACGGCCACGCGAAACGAGCAGTACTTC. The V call is TRBV24-1, the J call TRBJ2-7, with D uncertain. This CDR3 spans 13 amino acids. In germline, CDR1 is KGHDR, CDR2 SFDVKD. V was shortened by 9 bases and J by 5 bases, with 16 bases between the two germline ends.

The CDR3 region has the DNA TGTGCCAGCAGCTTAGGTTCACTCTCCCAAGAGACCCAGTACTTC. Translating it yields CASSLGSLSQETQYF. J is TRBJ2-5 and V is TRBV7-7; no reliable D call. The V gene lost 1 base and the J gene lost 1 base, with 10 bases spanning the gap. The CDR3 consists of 15 residues. Germline loops: CDR1 SSHAT, CDR2 FNYEAQ (reference sequence).

The V call is TRBV13, the J call TRBJ2-1; D is ambiguous. CDR3 length: 14 amino acids. The V gene lost 7 bases and the J gene lost 4 bases, with 14 bases spanning the gap. Germline V gene lookup returns CDR1 PRHDT and CDR2 FYEKMQ (reference sequence). In nucleotides, the CDR3 is TGTGCCAGCATCGATTCATTAAAGTACAATGAGCAGTTCTTC. Its protein product is CASIDSLKYNEQFF.

The chain recombines TRBV5-8 with TRBJ2-5; no definite D call. The CDR3 sequence is 9 residues long. Trimming removed 6 bases from V and 5 bases from J, with 2 bases in between. Germline CDR1 and CDR2: SGHTS and YDEGEE. The CDR3 spells CASTETQYF. Here the CDR3 DNA reads TGTGCCAGCACGGAGACCCAGTACTTC.

This clone was picked up a small number of times. The V call is TRBV10-3, the J call TRBJ1-2; no firm D call. The CDR3 has 13 amino acids. Trimming pared 2 bases from V and 4 bases from J, leaving 8 bases between. Germline V gene lookup returns CDR1 ENHRY and CDR2 SYGVKD. DNA of the CDR3: TGTGCCATCAGTGAGAATAGTCTCTATGGCTACACCTTC. Translation: CAISENSLYGYTF.

A single count supports this clone. CDR3 coding DNA: TGCGCCAGCAGCCAAGACGGAGAGTTAAGCGGGGAGCTGTTTTTT. It yields the protein CASSQDGELSGELFF. This chain uses TRBV4-3 with TRBJ2-2; no definite D call. The germline V and J ends were trimmed by 0 bases and 7 bases, with 12 bases remaining between them. CDR3 length equals 15 residues. Germline-derived CDR1 and CDR2 are LGHNA and YSLEER.